This TCR beta chain was sequenced in a study of cytomegalovirus exposure and HLA in healthy donors. With 60 Vbeta and 13 Jbeta primers, the PCR was carried out. TCRdb's table, derived via immunoSEQ multiplex PCR, lists solely in-frame clones and lacks some. Among 100,000 to 150,000 clones listed, around three quarters were seen once. Germline values: CDR1 SQVTM, CDR2 ANQGSEA. The CDR3 is made up of 12 amino acids. The germline V and J ends were trimmed by 3 bases and 6 bases, with 12 bases remaining between them. The chain is built from TRBV29-1 and TRBJ2-7; weak D call: TRBD1 (5 bases). The TCR originated in a man aged 30 to 45 in good health and CMV-seronegative. The sequenced sample consisted of PBMCs. Here the CDR3 reads CSVEGQGGEQYF. CDR3 bases: TGCAGCGTTGAGGGCCAGGGTGGCGAGCAGTACTTC.